This T cell receptor (beta chain) is from a study of naive and memory T cell subsets. General study points: In CD4 and CD8 cells, diversity dropped from naive through EMRA.

The CDR3 covers 13 residues. The V end was cut by 1 base, the J end by 5 bases, with 7 bases between. Germline lookup yields CDR1 MNHEY and CDR2 SMNVEV (reference sequence). Cells stained for CD3, CD4, CD8, CD45RA, CD27 and viability were sorted into four CD45RA/CD27 subsets. Both TRBC1 and TRBC2 were covered by a beta constant-region primer of two equimolar oligonucleotides. TCRdb used MiXCR to reprocess the UMI-ligation and nested PCR reads, holding one entry per CDR3 protein. This sample has about 3,100 distinct CDR3 sequences, with 6% to 8% found just once. This clonotype occurred many times. The target antigen is unknown.

This TCR was sampled from a human donor in good health. This rearrangement joins TRBV27 to TRBJ2-3; D is uncertain. The sequenced sample consisted of effector memory CD8+ T cells from blood. Subset indicated: effector memory, CD45RA- CD27-. The CDR3 DNA is TGTGCCAGCAGTTTATACGACGGAGATACGCAGTATTTT. Translating gives CASSLYDGDTQYF.